Reported below is one T cell receptor (beta chain). Which antigen it targets is not known. No much larger clonotype is one base removed from it; base qualities were not supplied. The entry originates in a study of blood T cell repertoires in COVID-19 (dated by TCRdb to 2018 to 2020). Study-level background: Samples covering the acute and convalescent phases of COVID-19 were provided by collaborators in the United States, Italy and Spain. The prospective study material was composed of cDNA or gDNA derived from T cells, B-cell-depleted T cells, or PBMCs. The dataset comprised deeply sampled blood TCRbeta repertoires from subjects exposed to, actively infected with, or recovered from COVID-19. The repertoires were made available in a free public database intended to serve as a resource for research on the immune response to SARS-CoV-2. Samples came from the ongoing ImmuneRACE study (first 160 participants) plus 1,254 subjects from 6 global collaborators. A de-identified subject ID, COVID-19 status, age in years and sex were almost always included in the sample metadata. Where HLA class I and class II types were available, the types were taken from metadata supplied by the sample provider, not from assay-based typing.

Study-level results and caveats: How much clinical and demographic metadata was included differed by source and by participant, and the metadata was provided uncurated.

From the germline V gene, CDR1 is MDHEN and CDR2 is SYDVKM. The germline ends are 14 bases apart after V is trimmed by 2 bases and J by 9 bases. The CDR3 contains 15 residues, cysteine and phenylalanine counted. The kept DNA is CDR3 alone, 45 bases in frame from the first base. Whole blood was collected in K2EDTA tubes by collaborating institutions according to the institutions' own protocols. For TCRbeta analysis, collaborator samples were shipped as frozen whole blood, as isolated PBMCs, or as DNA extracted from either sample type. TCRbeta CDR3 regions were amplified from genomic DNA by means of the immunoSEQ Assay, a bias-controlled multiplex PCR. In the paper's pipeline: The number of nucleated cells in each sample was estimated by amplification of reference gene primers within the assay. To quantify the absolute abundance of each unique TCRbeta CDR3 rearrangement, sequence reads were collapsed and filtered. For each sample, productive Simpson clonality was calculated by taking the square root of Simpson's diversity index across productive rearrangements. TCRdb took this table from immuneACCESS and kept in-frame rearrangements with V and J called. Such tables lack part of the clones; where checked against another copy, unresolved V genes explain under half of the gap, and the rest is unexplained. V and J calls and clone size are given by that table; D and trimming were obtained from the DNA. The sample contains 70,000 to 100,000 clones, roughly 80% of them found a single time. In total, the top ten clones hold about 14% of the sample.

Material: peripheral blood. The origin of this receptor is an elderly woman with acute or convalescent COVID-19. The rearrangement combines TRBV28 with TRBJ1-6, and the D gene may be TRBD1, 6 bases matching. The DNA sequence is as follows: TGTGCCAGCAGTTTACAGGGGCTATTAGGTTCACCCCTCCACTTT. The encoded protein is CASSLQGLLGSPLHF.